This is a list of T cell receptor beta chains from one sample in a study of blood T cell repertoires in COVID-19. TCRdb's copy holds only in-frame clones and misses some; the assay was immunoSEQ multiplex PCR. In the table there are 55,000 to 75,000 clones, approximately 80% of which are singletons. What was sequenced was peripheral blood. The receptors were gathered from a man between 70 and 80 years old who had recovered from COVID-19. CDR3s include the opening cysteine and the closing phenylalanine or tryptophan. A D gene is named only where the DNA matches it firmly. The size of a clone is reported for some rows only, either as once, few or many, or as a class for expanded clones.

J	V	D	size	CDR3	DNA
TRBJ2-2	TRBV3-1/TRBV3-2	TRBD2	-	CASSQSYGLAGANTGELFF	TGTGCCAGCAGCCAATCTTATGGACTAGCGGGAGCAAACACCGGGGAGCTGTTTTTT
TRBJ2-7	TRBV6-1	-	once	CASSEDKTGRNEQYF	TGTGCCAGCAGTGAGGACAAGACAGGGAGGAACGAGCAGTACTTC
TRBJ1-6	TRBV5-1	TRBD1	-	CASSLGQGVNSPLHF	TGCGCCAGCAGCTTGGGACAGGGAGTGAATTCACCCCTCCACTTT
TRBJ2-7	TRBV18	TRBD2	-	CASSLLSGGRYEQYF	TGTGCCAGCTCACTCTTGAGCGGGGGAAGGTACGAGCAGTACTTC
TRBJ1-2	TRBV19	-	-	CASSTWGPRGAGYTF	TGTGCCAGTAGTACCTGGGGGCCACGGGGGGCTGGCTACACCTTC
TRBJ1-5	TRBV19	-	-	CASSRGKSQPQHF	TGTGCCAGTAGTCGGGGGAAGAGTCAGCCCCAGCATTTT
TRBJ2-1	TRBV4-3	TRBD2	-	CASSRGFAGVYNEQFF	TGCGCCAGCAGCCGGGGGTTTGCGGGGGTCTACAATGAGCAGTTCTTC
TRBJ2-2	TRBV19	-	-	CASTITRGGELFF	TGTGCCAGTACCATTACCCGGGGCGGGGAGCTGTTTTTT
TRBJ2-7	TRBV18	TRBD2	once	CASSLGLAGDNYEQYF	TGTGCCAGCTCACTGGGACTAGCGGGAGACAATTACGAGCAGTACTTC
TRBJ2-7	TRBV21-1	-	-	CASSTRDRYF	TGTGCCAGCAGCACCCGGGACAGGTACTTC
TRBJ2-1	TRBV5-1	TRBD2	-	CASSLAAGGSSYNEQFF	TGCGCCAGCAGCTTGGCCGCGGGGGGAAGCTCCTACAATGAGCAGTTCTTC
TRBJ2-1	TRBV10-1	TRBD2	-	CASSLGTSGINEQFF	TGCGCCAGCAGTCTCGGGACTAGCGGGATCAATGAGCAGTTCTTC
TRBJ1-5	TRBV19	-	-	CASSTSYSNQPQHF	TGTGCCAGTAGTACTAGCTATAGCAATCAGCCCCAGCATTTT
TRBJ1-1	TRBV28	-	-	CASTINTEAFF	TGTGCCAGCACCATTAACACTGAAGCTTTCTTT
TRBJ2-1	TRBV7-9	TRBD1	-	CASSIGTDTYNEQFF	TGTGCCAGCAGCATCGGGACAGACACCTACAATGAGCAGTTCTTC
TRBJ1-5	TRBV7-9	-	-	CASSPDYHQPQHF	TGTGCCAGCAGCCCAGACTATCATCAGCCCCAGCATTTT
TRBJ1-5	TRBV28	TRBD1	-	CASTFQGAIQPQHF	TGTGCCAGCACTTTTCAGGGGGCGATTCAGCCCCAGCATTTT
TRBJ1-2	TRBV30	TRBD1	-	CACPQGARFYGYTF	TGTGCCTGCCCACAGGGGGCCAGATTCTATGGCTACACCTTC
TRBJ2-2	TRBV3-1/TRBV3-2	TRBD1	-	CASSPSRGLDGELFF	TGTGCCAGCAGCCCGAGCAGGGGGCTTGACGGGGAGCTGTTTTTT
TRBJ2-3	TRBV29-1	TRBD2	-	CSDRGTSGGPPPDTQYF	TGCAGCGACCGAGGGACTAGCGGGGGGCCCCCGCCAGATACGCAGTATTTT
TRBJ1-3	TRBV6-2/TRBV6-3	-	-	CASSYDTSGNTIYF	TGTGCCAGCAGTTACGACACCTCTGGAAACACCATATATTTT
TRBJ1-1	TRBV3-1/TRBV3-2	-	-	CASSQGGSTEAFF	TGTGCCAGCAGCCAAGGAGGGAGCACTGAAGCTTTCTTT
TRBJ2-1	TRBV7-3	-	-	CASSRQGGEQFF	TGTGCCAGCAGCCGACAGGGAGGAGAGCAGTTCTTC
TRBJ1-1	TRBV30	TRBD1	-	CALSGTADWEAFF	TGTGCCCTCTCCGGGACAGCGGACTGGGAAGCTTTCTTT
TRBJ1-1	TRBV24-1	-	-	CATSGPGNTEAFF	TGTGCCACCAGTGGCCCAGGGAACACTGAAGCTTTCTTT
TRBJ2-5	TRBV7-2	-	-	CASSWGGHNQETQYF	TGTGCCAGCAGCTGGGGCGGTCATAACCAAGAGACCCAGTACTTC
TRBJ1-5	TRBV5-5	TRBD1	-	CASSLGTGQGQPQHF	TGTGCCAGCAGCTTAGGGACAGGTCAAGGCCAGCCCCAGCATTTT
TRBJ2-2	TRBV29-1	TRBD1	-	CSVTYRGTGELFF	TGCAGCGTTACGTACAGGGGCACCGGGGAGCTGTTTTTT
TRBJ1-2	TRBV6-5	TRBD1	once	CASTTDREIRGYTF	TGTGCCAGCACCACCGACAGGGAGATTAGGGGCTACACCTTC
TRBJ1-2	TRBV6-5	-	once	CASKIRLTGPSGYTF	TGTGCCAGCAAAATTCGACTCACAGGTCCCTCTGGCTACACCTTC
TRBJ1-4	TRBV7-2	TRBD1	once	CASSPDSGTGVFF	TGTGCCAGCAGCCCGGATTCCGGGACAGGAGTGTTTTTT
TRBJ2-7	TRBV6-6	TRBD1	-	CASSPGTGIYEQYF	TGTGCCAGCAGCCCAGGGACAGGAATATACGAGCAGTACTTC
TRBJ1-2	TRBV30	TRBD1	-	CAWSGDRGYGYTF	TGTGCCTGGAGTGGGGACAGGGGGTATGGCTACACCTTC
TRBJ1-5	TRBV2	-	once	CASSSLNQPQHF	TGTGCCAGCAGTTCTCTGAATCAGCCCCAGCATTTT
TRBJ2-6	TRBV18	-	once	CASSPTGESGANVLTF	TGTGCCAGCTCACCAACGGGAGAGTCCGGGGCCAACGTCCTGACTTTC
TRBJ2-3	TRBV10-2	-	-	CASSIPRTDTQYF	TGCGCCAGCAGTATTCCTAGGACAGATACGCAGTATTTT
TRBJ2-1	TRBV7-6	-	-	CASSLETFMSSYNEQFF	TGTGCCAGCAGCTTAGAAACCTTCATGAGCTCCTACAATGAGCAGTTCTTC
TRBJ1-3	TRBV9	-	-	CASSSLTGNTIYF	TGTGCCAGCAGCTCACTTACTGGAAACACCATATATTTT
TRBJ2-5	TRBV5-4	-	-	CASSLGSGFGAETQYF	TGTGCCAGCAGCTTGGGGTCCGGATTTGGGGCAGAGACCCAGTACTTC
TRBJ2-7	TRBV5-4	-	-	CASSDREGAYEQYF	TGTGCCAGCAGCGACCGCGAGGGCGCCTACGAGCAGTACTTC
TRBJ1-6	TRBV4-3	TRBD1	-	CASSQDGGGTLHF	TGCGCCAGCAGCCAAGATGGAGGGGGCACCCTCCACTTT
TRBJ2-7	TRBV12-3/TRBV12-4	-	-	CASSFGGLYEQYF	TGTGCCAGCAGTTTTGGCGGACTCTACGAGCAGTACTTC
TRBJ2-1	TRBV29-1	TRBD1	-	CSGLGQGRGSSYNEQFF	TGCAGCGGCTTAGGACAGGGGAGGGGAAGCTCCTACAATGAGCAGTTCTTC
TRBJ1-2	TRBV2	-	-	CAIGSQTGTRDFGYTF	TGTGCCATAGGGTCGCAGACGGGGACGCGGGATTTTGGCTACACCTTC
TRBJ2-7	TRBV19	-	-	CASSNSEIGRRAYEQYF	TGTGCCAGTAGTAATTCCGAGATTGGGCGGAGGGCCTACGAGCAGTACTTC
TRBJ1-1	TRBV6-5	TRBD1	-	CASISRQGARTEAFF	TGTGCCAGCATAAGCCGACAGGGGGCTCGAACTGAAGCTTTCTTT
TRBJ2-7	TRBV28	-	-	CASRSTGFTYEQYF	TGTGCCAGCAGATCTACAGGGTTTACCTACGAGCAGTACTTC
TRBJ2-2	TRBV28	-	-	CASSTSGTGPTGELFF	TGTGCCAGCAGTACATCCGGAACAGGGCCTACCGGGGAGCTGTTTTTT